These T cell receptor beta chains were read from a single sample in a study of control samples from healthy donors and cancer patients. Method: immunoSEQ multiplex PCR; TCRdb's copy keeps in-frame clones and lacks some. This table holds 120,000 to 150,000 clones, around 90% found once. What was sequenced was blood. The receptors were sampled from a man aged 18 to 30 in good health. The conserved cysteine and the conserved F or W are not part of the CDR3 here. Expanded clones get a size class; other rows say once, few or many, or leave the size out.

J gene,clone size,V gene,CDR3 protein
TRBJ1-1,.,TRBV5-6,ASSPHRDTTEAF
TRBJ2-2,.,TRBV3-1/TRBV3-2,ASSHSGGGAGELF
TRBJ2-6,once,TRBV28,ASSLHRDFRANVLT
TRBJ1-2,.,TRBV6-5,ASSYTAAVGLYT
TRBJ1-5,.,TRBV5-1,ASSLGTGDQPQH
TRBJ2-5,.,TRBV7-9,ASSLGFAETQY
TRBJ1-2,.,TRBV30,AQDRGHGYT
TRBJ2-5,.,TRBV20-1,SARSGETQY
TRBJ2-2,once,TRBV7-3,ASSSTGTGRPGELF
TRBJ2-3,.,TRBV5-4,ASSLGDQTRDTQY
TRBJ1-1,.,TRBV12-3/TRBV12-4,ASSLGTGVEAF
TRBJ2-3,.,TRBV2,ATFPPGADTQY
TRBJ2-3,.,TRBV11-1,ASSLRPINTDTQY
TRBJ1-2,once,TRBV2,ASSRVYGYT
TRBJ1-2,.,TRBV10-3,AISESSGGTGPGGYT
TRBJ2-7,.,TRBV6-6,ASSPLVGQGGLYEQY
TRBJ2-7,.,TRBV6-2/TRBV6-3,ASSYGIPYEQY
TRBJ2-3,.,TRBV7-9,ASSLAGVNQIVY
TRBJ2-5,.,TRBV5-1,ASSLAGRLDQETQY
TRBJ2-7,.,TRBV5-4,ASSWDRGQYEQY
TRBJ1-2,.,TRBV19,ASSESPYGYT
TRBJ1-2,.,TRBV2,ASSEQDYGYT
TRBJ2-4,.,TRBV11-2,ASSRTGGLLAKNIQY